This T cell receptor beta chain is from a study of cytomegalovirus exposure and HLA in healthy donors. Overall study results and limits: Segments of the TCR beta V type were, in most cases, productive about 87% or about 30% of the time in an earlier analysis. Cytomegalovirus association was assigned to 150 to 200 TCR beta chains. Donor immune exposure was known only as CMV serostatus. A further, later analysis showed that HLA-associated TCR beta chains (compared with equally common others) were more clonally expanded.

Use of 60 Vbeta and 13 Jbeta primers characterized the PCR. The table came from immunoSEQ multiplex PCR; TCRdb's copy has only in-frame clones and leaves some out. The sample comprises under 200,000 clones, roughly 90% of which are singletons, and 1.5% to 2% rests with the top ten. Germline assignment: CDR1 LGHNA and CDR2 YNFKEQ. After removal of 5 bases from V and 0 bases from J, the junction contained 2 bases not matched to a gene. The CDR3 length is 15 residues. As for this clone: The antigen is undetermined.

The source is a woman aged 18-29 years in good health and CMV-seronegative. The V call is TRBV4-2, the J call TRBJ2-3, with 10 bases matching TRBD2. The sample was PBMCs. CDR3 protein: CASSKGLASTDTQYF. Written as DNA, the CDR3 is TGTGCCAGCAGCAAGGGACTAGCGAGCACAGATACGCAGTATTTT.